Each of the 8 T cell receptor beta chains below was sequenced from the same sample in a study of T cell repertoires in cytomegalovirus infection. No antigen has been identified for these receptors. TCRdb independently ran MiXCR on the reads; one entry per CDR3 protein. The repertoire holds approximately 990,000 distinct CDR3 sequences, with around 30% as singletons. This specimen consisted of cultured CD8+ T cells from PBMCs, obtained from culture after CMV antigen stimulation. The receptors originated from a human donor in good health (CMV status not recorded). Some clones in this sample may be carry-over from other donors' samples.

This chain joins TRBV12-3 or TRBV12-4 and TRBJ2-1; D uncertain. V was pared by 6 bases and J by 8 bases, with 14 bases between. The CDR3 extends over 13 amino acids. In DNA form, the CDR3 reads TGTGCCAGCAGCCTGTCCTTCGGAGATGAGCAGTTCTTC. Protein sequence: CASSLSFGDEQFF.

This chain connects TRBV12-5 to TRBJ1-1; no clear D gene. From germline, CDR1 is LGHNT and CDR2 FRNRAP. V lost 3 bases, J lost 2 bases, and 19 bases lay in between. The CDR3 runs to 17 residues. The CDR3 reads CASGLQVEWHFNTEAFF. The CDR3 DNA sequence: TGTGCTAGTGGTTTACAAGTCGAGTGGCACTTCAACACTGAAGCTTTCTTT.

This clonotype has at least ten counts. The rearrangement joins TRBV28 to TRBJ2-1; D may be TRBD1 or TRBD2 (5 bases each). CDR1 MDHEN and CDR2 SYDVKM come from the germline V gene. CDR3 length equals 15 residues. Trimming left V 6 bases short and J 5 bases short, with 17 bases between. CDR3 nucleotides: TGTGCCAGCAGCCCTGCGAGGGGAGTAAACAATGAGCAGTTCTTC. The encoded protein is CASSPARGVNNEQFF.

This clonotype appeared a few times. The rearrangement uses TRBV9 and TRBJ1-6, with a tentative D call TRBD1 (5 bases). Germline-derived CDR1 and CDR2 are SGDLS and YYNGEE. CDR3 length equals 16 residues. The germline V and J ends were trimmed by 0 bases and 10 bases, with 17 bases remaining between them. The CDR3 DNA is TGTGCCAGCAGCGTAGGTACAGGCAGGGTCAAATCACCCCTCCACTTT. Translation: CASSVGTGRVKSPLHF. The full variable domain, in which reference TRBV9 and TRBJ1-6 provide the parts outside the CDR3, is DSGVTQTPKHLITATGQRVTLRCSPRSGDLSVYWYQQSLDQGLQFLIQYYNGEERAKGNILERFSAQQFPDLHSELNLSSLELGDSALYFCASSVGTGRVKSPLHFGNGTRLTVT.

This clonotype was seen only a few times. V and J are TRBV7-9 and TRBJ1-6; D unresolved. From germline, CDR1 is SEHNR and CDR2 FQNEAQ (reference sequence). The CDR3 is 17 amino acids. Between the trimmed V and J ends, which lost 1 base and 4 bases, there was a span of 14 bases. DNA of the CDR3: TGTGCCAGCAGCTTAGAGTCAGCCAGTGGGTATAATTCACCCCTCCACTTT. The encoded protein is CASSLESASGYNSPLHF.

This clonotype was observed many times. The V call is TRBV7-2, the J call TRBJ2-7, with D unclear. V was shortened by 1 base and J by 6 bases, with 16 bases between the two germline ends. This CDR3 has 15 amino acids. Per germline, CDR1 SGHTA and CDR2 FQGNSA. CDR3 in DNA: TGTGCCAGCAGCTTAGGCCCCACCCTCACCCTCGAGCAGTACTTC. Its protein is CASSLGPTLTLEQYF. The full variable domain, rest sourced from reference TRBV7-2 and TRBJ2-7, is GAGVSQSPSNKVTEKGKDVELRCDPISGHTALYWYRQSLGQGLEFLIYFQGNSAPDKSGLPSDRFSAERTGGSVSTLTIQRTQQEDSAVYLCASSLGPTLTLEQYFGPGTRLTVT.

This clonotype was counted many times. The rearrangement links TRBV7-2 to TRBJ1-2; D is possibly TRBD1 (5 bases). This CDR3 is 18 amino acids long. Germline V CDR1 and CDR2: SGHTA, FQGNSA. Trimming took 4 bases from V and 5 from J, leaving 26 bases between them. The CDR3 DNA is TGTGCCAGCAGCTCTTACCTCCGGGACCCCGAGAGAAGTTATGGCTACACCTTC. This gives the protein CASSSYLRDPERSYGYTF.

Concerning this clonotype: It is likely a read error: a sequence one base away is far more abundant. The chain recombines TRBV7-3 with TRBJ2-5; D is perhaps TRBD2 (5 bases). Germline assignment: CDR1 SGHTA and CDR2 FQGTGA. The CDR3 loop spans 13 amino acids. CDR3 sequence: CTSSLTGGETQYF. CDR3 coding DNA: TGTACCAGCAGCTTAACCGGAGGAGAGACCCAGTACTTC.